The entry below describes one T cell receptor beta chain. In this sample, this clonotype turned up many times. Its antigen is unknown. No base-level quality is on record; no much larger clone is a single base apart. The data derive from a study of T cells of healthy individuals (dated by TCRdb to between 2018 and 2020). Trimming at the junction amounts to 5 bases on V and 2 bases on J, and the germline ends lie 12 bases apart. CDR1 and CDR2 were assigned from the germline V gene as SGHAT and FQNNGV. The cysteine opens and the phenylalanine closes a CDR3 of 14 amino acids. Only CDR3 DNA is held: 42 bases, read in frame from base 1. Library creation used 5' RACE. The sequencing machine was an Illumina MiSeq. Starting from the raw public reads, TCRdb applied fastp trimming at Q25, assembled clones with MiXCR and retained in-frame beta chains. Merged by CDR3 protein, the rows form single entries marked with the most common genes and DNA. In all, the sample holds 41,000 or so distinct CDR3 sequences, and 4% to 5.5% of those were seen once. Under 10% of the sample is taken by the ten largest.

This sequence was found in a human donor in good health. This receptor chain uses TRBV11-2 and TRBJ2-5, with TRBD2 as a weak D call on 6 bases. The DNA sequence is given as TGTGCCAGCAGCCGCGGTCGGGAGCAAGAGACCCAGTACTTC. It specifies CASSRGREQETQYF.